This T cell receptor (beta chain) was captured by sequencing in a study of CD8+CD57+ T cells in acquired aplastic anemia. Study information: DNA per sorted CD4+ or CD8+ sample ranged roughly 0.19 to 30 ug, averaging about 3 ug. Researchers reported that healthy donors averaged about 11 million reads for CD4+ cells. Study observations and caveats: It was found that approximately 29 CD8+ CDR3 sequences were shared between patients and controls. In CD8+ cells, Simpson's diversity showed no significant difference between patients and controls.

V shed 4 bases and J shed 9 bases, with 18 bases lying between them. This CDR3 comprises 13 residues. CDR1 is DFQATT, CDR2 SNEGSKA, per germline (reference sequence). Concerning this clonotype itself: Its target is unknown.

Genomic DNA templated the TCR beta VDJ and CDR3 profiling. TCRdb ran MiXCR on the reads and lists one entry per CDR3 protein. Of some 410,000 distinct CDR3 sequences in the sample, around 72% are singletons; the top ten hold under 5%. The gene calls are TRBV20-1 and TRBJ1-2, with a possible D match to TRBD1 (5 bases). This TCR derives from a human donor in good health, serving as a control. Sequenced material: sorted CD4+, CD8+, or CD8+CD57+ T cells (not recorded which) from PBMCs. The chain's CDR3 is CSANNAGGASYTF. As DNA, the CDR3 is TGCAGTGCTAATAATGCAGGCGGGGCCAGCTACACCTTC.